These 9 T cell receptor beta chains were all obtained from the same sample, sequenced in a study of cytomegalovirus exposure and HLA in healthy donors (dated by TCRdb to 2017 to 2019). The library was prepared using the immunoSEQ multiplex PCR assay. For the multiplex PCR, a mixture combining 60 forward primers for TCR Vbeta segments and 13 reverse primers for TCR Jbeta segments was used. Drawn from immuneACCESS, this table holds only the in-frame rearrangements with V and J called that TCRdb kept. Clones are partly lost; checked studies trace under half to an unresolved V gene and leave the rest unexplained. Within this sample are more than 65,000 clones, with around 77% of them counted one time only. The ten largest clones represent roughly a fifth of the sample. The specimen was PBMCs. The receptors stem from a woman between 40 and 55 years old in good health and CMV-seropositive.

The rearrangement links TRBV5-4 to TRBJ2-2; 7 bases fit TRBD1. Germline V gene sequence: CDR1 SGHNT, CDR2 YYREEE (reference sequence). The CDR3 consists of 15 residues. Trimming cost V 0 bases and J 5 bases; bases outside gene matches: 4. The CDR3 spells CASSLGGGVTGELFF. The CDR3 nucleotides read TGTGCCAGCAGCTTGGGAGGGGGCGTGACCGGGGAGCTGTTTTTT.

The genes are TRBV5-4 and TRBJ1-3; 7 nucleotides match TRBD1. Per germline, CDR1 SGHNT and CDR2 YYREEE (reference sequence). J gave up 0 bases and V 4 bases, and 19 bases lay outside the gene matches. The CDR3 has 20 residues. CDR3 bases: TGTGCCAGCAGCCTCCGACCGATTAAGGGACAGCTTAGCTCTGGAAACACCATATATTTT. Translated: CASSLRPIKGQLSSGNTIYF.

The V gene is TRBV5-5, the J gene TRBJ2-1; the D gene is possibly TRBD1 (5 bases). The CDR3 totals 16 residues. Germline CDR1 is SGHKS and CDR2 is YYEKEE (reference sequence). Deletions cut 0 bases from V and 7 bases from J, with 17 bases between. CDR3 region: CASSLEGDPLMNEQFF. DNA of the CDR3: TGTGCCAGCAGCTTGGAAGGGGATCCCCTTATGAATGAGCAGTTCTTC.

This clone was seen a single time. At the DNA level, this CDR3 is encoded by other sequences in the same sample as well. The chain recombines TRBV30 with TRBJ2-7; 9 bases line up with TRBD1. Germline V gene data show CDR1 as GTSNPN and CDR2 as SVGIG (reference sequence). There are 14 residues in the CDR3. The trim removed 6 bases at V and 4 bases at J, leaving 10 bases unmatched. In DNA, the CDR3 is TGTGCCTGCTTGGACAGGGGTATGGGATACGAGCAGTACTTC. Its translation is CACLDRGMGYEQYF. The variable domain in full, with the rest retrieved from reference TRBV30 and TRBJ2-7, is SQTIHQWPATLVQPVGSPLSLECTVEGTSNPNLYWYRQAAGRGLQLLFYSVGIGQISSEVPQNLSASRPQDRQFILSSKKLLLSDSGFYLCACLDRGMGYEQYFGPGTRLTVT.

The chain has TRBV15 and TRBJ2-1; 7 bases fit TRBD2. CDR1 is LNHNV and CDR2 is YYDKDF in the germline V gene (reference sequence). There are 15 residues in the CDR3. V lost 4 bases and J lost 0; bases outside the gene matches: 3. Here the CDR3 reads CATSKRGSSYNEQFF. The DNA of the CDR3 is TGTGCCACCAGCAAGCGCGGGAGCTCCTACAATGAGCAGTTCTTC. Supplemented by reference TRBV15 and TRBJ2-1, the full variable domain reads DAMVIQNPRYQVTQFGKPVTLSCSQTLNHNVMYWYQQKSSQAPKLLFHYYDKDFNNEADTPDNFQSRRPNTSFCFLDIRSPGLGDTAMYLCATSKRGSSYNEQFFGPGTRLTVL.

The V call is TRBV6-1, the J call TRBJ1-5; TRBD1 is a possible D gene (5 bases). Germline V gene lookup returns CDR1 MNHNS and CDR2 SASEGT. This CDR3 contains 14 residues. Trimming pared 7 bases from V and 4 bases from J, leaving 14 bases between. As DNA, the CDR3 is TGTGCCAGCACCGGGGACTGGCGTAATCAGCCCCAGCATTTT. It is translated as CASTGDWRNQPQHF.

In this sample, this clone turned up once. The chain uses TRBV30 and TRBJ2-1; 8 bases are a match to TRBD2. V gave up 2 bases and J gave up 13 bases; unmatched junction bases: 10. The V gene's germline CDR1 is GTSNPN and CDR2 SVGIG (reference sequence). The CDR3 contains 13 residues. CDR3 sequence: CAWSIQAGGRQFF. CDR3 in DNA: TGTGCCTGGAGTATCCAGGCGGGGGGACGTCAGTTCTTC.

There are a few counts of this clone. The J gene is TRBJ2-1, the V gene TRBV5-1; 12 bases align to TRBD2. V trimming: 8 bases; J trimming: 6 bases; junction bases outside the gene matches: 9. CDR1 is SGHRS and CDR2 is YFSETQ in the germline V gene. The length of the CDR3 is 15 residues. The CDR3 reads CASKETSGSPNEQFF. The CDR3 region has the DNA TGCGCCAGTAAGGAGACTAGCGGGAGCCCCAATGAGCAGTTCTTC.

This clone was recorded a few times. The chain uses TRBV2 and TRBJ1-2; D might be TRBD1 (6 bases). V lost 1 base to trimming and J lost 3 bases, with 9 bases between them. The CDR3 consists of 14 residues. Germline CDR1 reads SNHLY; CDR2 reads FYNNEI. The CDR3 bases are TGTGCCAGCAGTGAAGGTCCAGGGGACTATGGCTACACCTTC. Its protein product is CASSEGPGDYGYTF.